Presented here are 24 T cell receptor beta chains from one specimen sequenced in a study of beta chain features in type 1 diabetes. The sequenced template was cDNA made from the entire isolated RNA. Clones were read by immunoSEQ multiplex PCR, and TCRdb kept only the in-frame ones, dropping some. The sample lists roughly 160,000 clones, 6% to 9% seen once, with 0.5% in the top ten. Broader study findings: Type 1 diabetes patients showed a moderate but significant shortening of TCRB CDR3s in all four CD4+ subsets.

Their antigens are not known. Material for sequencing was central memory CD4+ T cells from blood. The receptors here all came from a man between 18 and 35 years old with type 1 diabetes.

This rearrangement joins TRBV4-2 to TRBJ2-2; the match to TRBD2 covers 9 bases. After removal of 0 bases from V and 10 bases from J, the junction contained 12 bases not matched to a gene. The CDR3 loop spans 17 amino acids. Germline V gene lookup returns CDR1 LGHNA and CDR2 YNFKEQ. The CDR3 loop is CASSQDAGGTSAAELFF. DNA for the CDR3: TGTGCCAGCAGCCAAGATGCGGGGGGGACCTCCGCCGCGGAGCTGTTTTTT.

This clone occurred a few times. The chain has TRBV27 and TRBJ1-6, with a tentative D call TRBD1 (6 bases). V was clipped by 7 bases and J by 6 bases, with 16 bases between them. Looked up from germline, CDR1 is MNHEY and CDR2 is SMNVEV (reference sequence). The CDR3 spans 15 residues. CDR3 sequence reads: CASTLTQGRNSPLHF. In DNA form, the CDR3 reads TGTGCCAGCACCTTAACACAGGGTCGTAATTCACCCCTCCACTTT.

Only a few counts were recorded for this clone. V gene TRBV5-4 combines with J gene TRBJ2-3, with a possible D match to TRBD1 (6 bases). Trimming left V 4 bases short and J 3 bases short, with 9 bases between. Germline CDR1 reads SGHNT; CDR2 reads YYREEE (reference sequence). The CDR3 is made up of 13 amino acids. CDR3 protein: CASSRQETDTQYF. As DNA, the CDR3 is TGTGCCAGCAGCAGACAGGAGACAGATACGCAGTATTTT.

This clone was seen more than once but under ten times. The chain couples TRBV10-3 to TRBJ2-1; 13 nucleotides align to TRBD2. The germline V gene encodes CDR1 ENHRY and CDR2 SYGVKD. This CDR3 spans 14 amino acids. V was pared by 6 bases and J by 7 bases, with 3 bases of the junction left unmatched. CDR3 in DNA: TGTGCCATCAGCACGACTAGCGGGGGGAATGAGCAGTTCTTC. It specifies CAISTTSGGNEQFF.

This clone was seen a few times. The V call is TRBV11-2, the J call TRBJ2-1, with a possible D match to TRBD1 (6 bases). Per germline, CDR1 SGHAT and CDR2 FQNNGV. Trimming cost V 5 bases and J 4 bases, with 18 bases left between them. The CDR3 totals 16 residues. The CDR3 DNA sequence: TGTGCCAGCAGCCGGACCCCGGCCAGGGGATACAATGAGCAGTTCTTC. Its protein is CASSRTPARGYNEQFF.

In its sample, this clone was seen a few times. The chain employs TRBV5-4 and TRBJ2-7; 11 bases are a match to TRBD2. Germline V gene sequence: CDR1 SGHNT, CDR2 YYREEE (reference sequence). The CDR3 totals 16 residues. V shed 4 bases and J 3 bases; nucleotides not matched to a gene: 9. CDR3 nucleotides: TGTGCCAGCAGCGCAGGACTAGCGGGTGCACGCTACGAGCAGTACTTC. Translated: CASSAGLAGARYEQYF.

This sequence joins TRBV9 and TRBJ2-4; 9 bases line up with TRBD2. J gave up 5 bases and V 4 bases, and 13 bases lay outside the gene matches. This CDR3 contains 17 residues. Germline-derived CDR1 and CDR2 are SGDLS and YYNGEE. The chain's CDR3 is CASSTEPSGRRQNIQYF. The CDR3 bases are TGTGCCAGCAGCACTGAGCCCAGCGGGAGGCGCCAAAACATTCAGTACTTC.

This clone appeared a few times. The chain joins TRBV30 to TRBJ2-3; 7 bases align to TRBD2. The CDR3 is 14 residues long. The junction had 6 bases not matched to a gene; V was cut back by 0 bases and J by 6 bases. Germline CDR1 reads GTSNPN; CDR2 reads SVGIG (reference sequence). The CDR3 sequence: CAWSVRGGVDTQYF. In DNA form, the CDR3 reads TGTGCCTGGAGTGTACGGGGAGGGGTCGATACGCAGTATTTT.

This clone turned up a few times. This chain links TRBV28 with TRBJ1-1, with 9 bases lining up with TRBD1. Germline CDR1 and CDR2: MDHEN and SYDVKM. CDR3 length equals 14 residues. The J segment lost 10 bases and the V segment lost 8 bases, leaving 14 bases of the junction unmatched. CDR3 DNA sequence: TGTGCCAGCTCACTCACACAGGGGGCGACGGGAGCTTTCTTT. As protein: CASSLTQGATGAFF.

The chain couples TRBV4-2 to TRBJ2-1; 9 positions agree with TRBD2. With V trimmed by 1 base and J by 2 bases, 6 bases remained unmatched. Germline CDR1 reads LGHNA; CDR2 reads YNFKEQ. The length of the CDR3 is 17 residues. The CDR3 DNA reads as TGTGCCAGCAGCCAAGGTTCGGCGGGGGGGCCCTACAATGAGCAGTTCTTC. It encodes CASSQGSAGGPYNEQFF.

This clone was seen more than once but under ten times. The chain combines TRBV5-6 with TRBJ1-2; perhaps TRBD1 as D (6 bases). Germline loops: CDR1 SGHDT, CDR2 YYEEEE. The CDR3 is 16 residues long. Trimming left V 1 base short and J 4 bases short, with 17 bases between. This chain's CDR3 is CASSLIDTTGSYGYTF. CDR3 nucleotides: TGTGCCAGCAGCTTGATTGATACTACAGGGTCCTATGGCTACACCTTC.

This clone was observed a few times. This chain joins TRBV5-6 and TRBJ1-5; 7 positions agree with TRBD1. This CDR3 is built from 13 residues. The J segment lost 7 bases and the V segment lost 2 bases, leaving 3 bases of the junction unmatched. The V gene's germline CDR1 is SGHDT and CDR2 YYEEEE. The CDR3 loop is CASSFDREQPQHF. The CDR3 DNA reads TGTGCCAGCAGCTTTGACAGGGAGCAGCCCCAGCATTTT.

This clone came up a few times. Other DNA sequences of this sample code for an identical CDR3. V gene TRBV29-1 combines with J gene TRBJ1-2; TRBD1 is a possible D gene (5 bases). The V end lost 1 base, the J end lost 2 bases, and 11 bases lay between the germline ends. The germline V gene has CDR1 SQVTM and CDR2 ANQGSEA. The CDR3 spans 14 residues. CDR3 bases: TGCAGCGTTGAAGGTCGGGGGATCAACTATGGCTACACCTTC. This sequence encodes CSVEGRGINYGYTF.

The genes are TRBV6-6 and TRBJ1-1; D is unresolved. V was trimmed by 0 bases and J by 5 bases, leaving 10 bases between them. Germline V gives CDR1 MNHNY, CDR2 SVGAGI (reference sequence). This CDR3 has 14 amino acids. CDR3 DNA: TGTGCCAGCAGTTACTCGTTTCGGGGAACTGAAGCTTTCTTT. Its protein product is CASSYSFRGTEAFF.

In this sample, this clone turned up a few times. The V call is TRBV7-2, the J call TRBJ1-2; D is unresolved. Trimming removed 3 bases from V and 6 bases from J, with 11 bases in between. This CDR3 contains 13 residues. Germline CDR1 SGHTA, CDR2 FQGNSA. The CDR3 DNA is TGTGCCAGCAGCTTTGGCATGAGGCATGGCTACACCTTC. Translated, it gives CASSFGMRHGYTF.

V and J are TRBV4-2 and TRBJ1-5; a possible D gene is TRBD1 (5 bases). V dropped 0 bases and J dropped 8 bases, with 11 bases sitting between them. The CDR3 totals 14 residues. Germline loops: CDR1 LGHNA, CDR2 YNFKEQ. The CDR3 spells CASSQDSAGEPQHF. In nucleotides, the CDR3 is TGTGCCAGCAGCCAAGATTCTGCGGGGGAGCCCCAGCATTTT.

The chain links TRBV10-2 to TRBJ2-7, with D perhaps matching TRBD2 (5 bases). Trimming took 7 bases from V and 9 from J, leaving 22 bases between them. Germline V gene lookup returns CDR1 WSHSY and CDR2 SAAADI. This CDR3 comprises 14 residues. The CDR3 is CASNAGILILGQYF. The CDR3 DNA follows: TGCGCCAGCAATGCCGGGATCCTAATTCTTGGGCAGTACTTC.

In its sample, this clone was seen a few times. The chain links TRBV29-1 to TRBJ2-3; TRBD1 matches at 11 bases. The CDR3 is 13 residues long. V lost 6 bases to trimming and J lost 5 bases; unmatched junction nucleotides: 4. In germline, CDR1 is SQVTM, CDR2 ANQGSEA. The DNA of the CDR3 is TGCAGCGTGGAGGGACAGGGGGAAGATACGCAGTATTTT. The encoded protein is CSVEGQGEDTQYF.

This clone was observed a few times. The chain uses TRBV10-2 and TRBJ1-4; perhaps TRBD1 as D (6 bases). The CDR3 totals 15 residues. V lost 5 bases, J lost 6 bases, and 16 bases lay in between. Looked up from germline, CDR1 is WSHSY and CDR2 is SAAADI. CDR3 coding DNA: TGCGCCAGCAGTCCGTCACTTCCAGGGGATGAAAAACTGTTTTTT. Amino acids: CASSPSLPGDEKLFF.

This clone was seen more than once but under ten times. Written as DNA, the CDR3 is TGTGCCAGCAGCTCCGAAATGGGACAGGGTTTGACAGATACGCAGTATTTT. It encodes CASSSEMGQGLTDTQYF. The chain uses TRBV7-2 and TRBJ2-3, with 9 bases fitting TRBD1. Germline V CDR1 and CDR2: SGHTA, FQGNSA. This CDR3 has 17 amino acids. V shed 4 bases, J shed 3 bases, and the junction held 11 bases outside the gene matches.

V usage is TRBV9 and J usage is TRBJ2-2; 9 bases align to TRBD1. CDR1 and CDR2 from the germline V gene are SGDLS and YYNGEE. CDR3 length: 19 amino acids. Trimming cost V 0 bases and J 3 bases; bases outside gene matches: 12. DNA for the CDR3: TGTGCCAGCAGCGTAGAGATGGACAGGGGAGATAGGTACACCGGGGAGCTGTTTTTT. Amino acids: CASSVEMDRGDRYTGELFF.

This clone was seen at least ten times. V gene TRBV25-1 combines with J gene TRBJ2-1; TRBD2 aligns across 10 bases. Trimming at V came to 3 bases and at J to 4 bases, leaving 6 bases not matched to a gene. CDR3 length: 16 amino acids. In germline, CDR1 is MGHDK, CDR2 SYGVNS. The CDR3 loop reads CASSDQAGGWYNEQFF. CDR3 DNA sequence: TGTGCCAGCAGTGACCAAGCGGGAGGGTGGTACAATGAGCAGTTCTTC.

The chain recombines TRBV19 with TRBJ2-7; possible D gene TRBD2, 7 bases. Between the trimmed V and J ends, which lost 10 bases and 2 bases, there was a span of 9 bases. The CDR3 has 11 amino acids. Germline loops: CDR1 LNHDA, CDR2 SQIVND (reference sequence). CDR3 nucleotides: TGTGCCACGGGGGGCGCCTACGAGCAGTACTTC. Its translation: CATGGAYEQYF.

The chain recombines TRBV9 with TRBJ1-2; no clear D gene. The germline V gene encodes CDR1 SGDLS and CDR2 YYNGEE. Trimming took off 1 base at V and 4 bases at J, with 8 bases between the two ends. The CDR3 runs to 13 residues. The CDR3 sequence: CASSVLSGYGYTF. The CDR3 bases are TGTGCCAGCAGCGTATTGTCAGGCTATGGCTACACCTTC.